This passage covers 3 T cell receptor beta chains from one sample sequenced in a study of long-term antiretroviral therapy in people with HIV. At survey level, the immunoSEQ assay was run in its v3.0 version. Sequencing was performed with immunoSEQ multiplex PCR; in TCRdb, only in-frame clones are kept and a portion is missing. This table has some 31,000 clones, 70% to 90% appearing once. The sequences come from unsorted PBMCs, collected 1.1 years after starting antiretroviral therapy. All receptors derive from a young man with HIV.

This clone has a handful of counts. The chain is built from TRBV2 and TRBJ1-6; TRBD1 might be the D (6 bases). Germline V gene sequence: CDR1 SNHLY, CDR2 FYNNEI. The CDR3 is made up of 14 amino acids. Between the trimmed V and J ends, which lost 6 bases and 9 bases, there was a span of 15 bases. The CDR3 sequence: CASSLGTNRSPLHF. The CDR3 DNA sequence: TGTGCCAGCAGCCTCGGGACAAACCGTTCACCCCTCCACTTT.

This chain uses TRBV11-2 with TRBJ2-7; TRBD2 agrees at 11 bases. CDR1 SGHAT and CDR2 FQNNGV come from the germline V gene. The junction had 10 bases not matched to a gene; V was cut back by 0 bases and J by 0 bases. This CDR3 has 19 amino acids. The CDR3 coding sequence is TGTGCCAGCAGCTTAGATAGGGCTAGCGGGGGGTCCAGCTCCTACGAGCAGTACTTC. The encoded protein is CASSLDRASGGSSSYEQYF.

This clone was picked up a small number of times. This chain uses TRBV19 with TRBJ1-2; D is possibly TRBD1 (5 bases). V was cut by 1 base and J by 2 bases, with 8 bases left in between. The CDR3 covers 14 residues. The V gene's germline CDR1 is LNHDA and CDR2 SQIVND (reference sequence). CDR3 protein: CASSIGGINYGYTF. The CDR3 bases are TGTGCCAGTAGTATAGGGGGGATCAACTATGGCTACACCTTC.